This is a list of T cell receptor beta chains from one sample in a study of prognosis after radiotherapy for stage I lung cancer. TCRdb analysed the multiplex PCR reads with MiXCR anew, one entry per CDR3 protein. The sample includes about 23,000 distinct CDR3 sequences, 43% of them seen just once. Specimen: PBMCs, collected before or after stereotactic body radiation therapy (not recorded which). The receptors stem from a donor aged 50 or older with non-small cell lung cancer. Each CDR3 is given with its conserved first and last residue. D genes are given only for firm matches. Not every row has a clone size; where given, it reads once, few, many or a size class.

size	V	D	J	DNA	CDR3
NA	TRBV6-1	NA	TRBJ2-2	TGTGCCAGGGGGGCGCAGAGCACCGGGGAGCTGTTTTTT	CARGAQSTGELFF
few	TRBV5-1	NA	TRBJ2-3	TGCGCCAGCAGCTCTTGGGGGGGCGCTTACACAGATACGCAGTATTTT	CASSSWGGAYTDTQYF
medium-sized	TRBV6-1	NA	TRBJ1-2	TGTGCCAGCAGTGGAGGAAACAGGGCGTCGGGTGAGGGCTACACCTTC	CASSGGNRASGEGYTF
many	TRBV9	TRBD1	TRBJ2-3	TGTGCCAGCAGCGCGTGGACAGGGGTAGATACGCAGTATTTT	CASSAWTGVDTQYF
NA	TRBV27	NA	TRBJ2-1	TGTGCCAGCAGTTTAAGCTCCTACAATGAGCAGTTCTTC	CASSLSSYNEQFF
many	TRBV4-2	NA	TRBJ2-1	TGTGCCAGCAGCCAAGATTACAGTGAGACTAGTGCCTACAATGAGCAGTTCTTC	CASSQDYSETSAYNEQFF
NA	TRBV5-1	NA	TRBJ1-2	TGCGCCAGCAGCGCCGCACAGGGATTTGGCTACACCTTC	CASSAAQGFGYTF
once	TRBV12-3/TRBV12-4	TRBD1	TRBJ1-2	TGTGCCAGCAGTTTCCAAGGACAGGTAGCTAACTATGGCTACACCTTC	CASSFQGQVANYGYTF
once	TRBV5-1	TRBD2	TRBJ2-2	TGCGCCAGCAGCTCTGGACCTAGCGGGGACACCGGGGAGCTGTTTTTT	CASSSGPSGDTGELFF
medium-sized	TRBV12-3/TRBV12-4	NA	TRBJ2-1	TGTGCCAGCAGACCACAGGGAAAGGACAATGAGCAGTTCTTC	CASRPQGKDNEQFF
NA	TRBV6-2/TRBV6-3	NA	TRBJ2-7	TGTGCCAGCAGTTACGGACGTTACGAGCAGTACTTC	CASSYGRYEQYF
few	TRBV28	TRBD2	TRBJ2-3	TGTGCCAGCAGACTAGCGGGAGATTCCGTGCGGGATACGCAGTATTTT	CASRLAGDSVRDTQYF
many	TRBV28	TRBD1	TRBJ1-6	TGTGCCAGCACCCACGAGGACAGGGGGCTTAATTCACCCCTCCACTTT	CASTHEDRGLNSPLHF
many	TRBV13	TRBD1	TRBJ2-2	TGTGCCAGCAATCGACAGGGGGATCCTGAATGGGAGCTGTTTTTT	CASNRQGDPEWELFF
medium-sized	TRBV27	TRBD1	TRBJ1-5	TGTGCCAGCAGTGCCGCAGGGGGCAGGGGGATCCAGCCCCAGCATTTT	CASSAAGGRGIQPQHF
many	TRBV14	NA	TRBJ2-3	TGTGCCAGCAGCCAAGATTGGGGGCCCACAGATACGCAGTATTTT	CASSQDWGPTDTQYF
many	TRBV5-1	TRBD2	TRBJ2-1	TGCGCCAGCGGAACTAGCGGGGGGGCCCTTGGTGATGAGCAGTTCTTC	CASGTSGGALGDEQFF
many	TRBV3-1	NA	TRBJ1-1	TGTGCCAGCAGCCCTCGTCTGGCGTATGAAGCTTTCTTT	CASSPRLAYEAFF
NA	TRBV5-4	NA	TRBJ2-2	TGTGCCAGCAGCTCCATGGGGGGGGCCACCGGGGAGCTGTTTTTT	CASSSMGGATGELFF
NA	TRBV9	TRBD2	TRBJ2-1	TGTGCCAGCAGCGTAGGGTCACTAGCGTTGGGGCCGAATGAGCAGTTCTTC	CASSVGSLALGPNEQFF
many	TRBV20-1	TRBD1	TRBJ1-2	TGCAGTGCTACGTTTCCAGGACAGGGTGACGGCTACACCTTC	CSATFPGQGDGYTF
NA	TRBV6-1	NA	TRBJ2-2	TGTGCCAGCTCCGGTTGGGGACCCACGAACACCGTGGAGCTGTTTTTT	CASSGWGPTNTVELFF
many	TRBV10-3	TRBD2	TRBJ2-1	TGTGCCATCAGTGGATTGGCGGGAGGCAGTAATGAGCAGTTCTTC	CAISGLAGGSNEQFF
NA	TRBV4-3	TRBD1	TRBJ2-4	TGCGCCAGCAGCCTCTTGCCCCCCGGCGCAGGGGGCACCATTCAGTACTTC	CASSLLPPGAGGTIQYF
many	TRBV7-6	NA	TRBJ2-7	TGTGCCAGCAGCCAGCAAGCAGGGTTAGGTTACGAGCAGTACTTC	CASSQQAGLGYEQYF
NA	TRBV6-1	NA	TRBJ1-6	TGTGCCAGCAGTAACCGTCACCGAAATTCACCCCTCCACTTT	CASSNRHRNSPLHF
NA	TRBV27	TRBD2	TRBJ2-3	TGTGCCAGCAGTTTACAGGGAGGGCCCTACACAGATACGCAGTATTTT	CASSLQGGPYTDTQYF
once	TRBV5-1	TRBD1	TRBJ2-1	TGCGCCAGCAGGAACGGACAGGGTTCCTACAATGAGCATTTCTTT	CASRNGQGSYNEHFF
many	TRBV3-1	NA	TRBJ2-1	TGTGCCAGCAGCCAAGATCCCGGACAGCACAATGAGCAGTTCTTC	CASSQDPGQHNEQFF
NA	TRBV13	TRBD1	TRBJ1-3	TGTGCCAGCAGCTTAGAGTTGGGAACAGGGGGAGGAAACACCATATATTTT	CASSLELGTGGGNTIYF
NA	TRBV12-3/TRBV12-4	NA	TRBJ2-7	TGTGCCAGCAGTACGTCAGGTGGCGCAGCCTACGAGCAGTACTTC	CASSTSGGAAYEQYF
NA	TRBV6-2/TRBV6-3	TRBD2	TRBJ2-2	TGTGCCGGCACGCTGCAACTCCCGGGACTAGCGGGGGCCACGAACACCGGGAAGCTGTTTTTT	CAGTLQLPGLAGATNTGKLFF
NA	TRBV19	TRBD2	TRBJ2-1	TGTGCCAGTAGTTCTATAGGGTTGGGAGGGGCGTACAATGAGCAGTTCTTC	CASSSIGLGGAYNEQFF
many	TRBV2	NA	TRBJ2-7	TGTGCCAGCAGTGCGGGACCGCCATACGAGCAGTACTTC	CASSAGPPYEQYF
medium-sized	TRBV2	TRBD1	TRBJ1-2	TGTGCCAGCAGGGAGGGAACAGGGGGCGCCGGTGGCTACACCTTC	CASREGTGGAGGYTF
many	TRBV18	TRBD1	TRBJ1-1	TGTGCCAGCTCACCCCGGGACAGGGGGGACACTGAAGCTTTCTTT	CASSPRDRGDTEAFF
many	TRBV5-5	NA	TRBJ1-2	TGTGCCAGCAGCTTGGTTTCGGGGGTTGGTGGCTACACCTTC	CASSLVSGVGGYTF
many	TRBV7-2	NA	TRBJ2-7	TGTGCCAGCAGCTCCGTGGGCTGGGGAGGAGAGCAGTACTTC	CASSSVGWGGEQYF
many	TRBV28	TRBD2	TRBJ2-7	TGTGCCAGCAGTCGGCTATTTGGGCGGGAGGGTTCTCTTGAGCAGTACTTC	CASSRLFGREGSLEQYF
many	TRBV2	NA	TRBJ2-1	TGTGCCAGCAGTGAAGGTTTTTTGGGGGAGTGGTTCTTC	CASSEGFLGEWFF
many	TRBV7-3	TRBD2	TRBJ2-5	TGTGCCAGCAGCTTAATTCGGGGGGGGGGAGAGACCCAGTACTTC	CASSLIRGGGETQYF
many	TRBV7-2	NA	TRBJ2-4	TGTGCCAGCAGCGCTACTCTATCACCAGACATTCAGTACTTC	CASSATLSPDIQYF
NA	TRBV6-1	TRBD2	TRBJ2-2	TGTGCCAGCACTCGGAAGGGGAGGGCTCAGGTCGGGGAGCTGTTTTTT	CASTRKGRAQVGELFF
many	TRBV28	TRBD2	TRBJ2-3	TGTGCCAGCGGACTAGCGGCGGCGGGCACAGATACGCAGTATTTT	CASGLAAAGTDTQYF
NA	TRBV5-1	TRBD1	TRBJ1-1	TGCGCCAGCAGCTTCCGGGACAGGGGGGATCGAACTGAAGCTTTCTTT	CASSFRDRGDRTEAFF
many	TRBV28	NA	TRBJ2-7	TGTGCCAGCAGCAGTTACGGGGACCGATTTTCCTACGAGCAGTACTTC	CASSSYGDRFSYEQYF
NA	TRBV6-9	NA	TRBJ1-2	TGTGCCAGCAGTTACCGCCCAGACTCCTATGGCTACACCTTC	CASSYRPDSYGYTF
many	TRBV7-2	NA	TRBJ1-1	TGTGCCAGCAGCCTACAGAGCCGGAACACTGAAGCTTTCTTT	CASSLQSRNTEAFF
few	TRBV7-2	NA	TRBJ1-2	TGTGCCAGCAGCTTAAGAAGACAGGATGGTGGCTACACCTTC	CASSLRRQDGGYTF
NA	TRBV9	NA	TRBJ2-2	TGTGTCAGCAGCCGGGGTGGGAACACCGGGGAGCTGTTTTTT	CVSSRGGNTGELFF
few	TRBV28	NA	TRBJ1-5	TGTGCCAGCAGTTTATTTGGTTGGGGCGGGGGCGGAAATCAGCCCCAGCATTTT	CASSLFGWGGGGNQPQHF
many	TRBV27	TRBD1	TRBJ1-4	TGTGCCAGCAGTGCTGGGACAGACCCAAATGAAAAACTGTTTTTT	CASSAGTDPNEKLFF
many	TRBV11-2	NA	TRBJ1-6	TGTGCCAGCAGCTCCGAAGGTTCACCCCTCCACTTT	CASSSEGSPLHF
many	TRBV30	NA	TRBJ1-2	TGTGCCTTGAGAAAGACAGGCACGGAAAAGGGCTACACCTTC	CALRKTGTEKGYTF